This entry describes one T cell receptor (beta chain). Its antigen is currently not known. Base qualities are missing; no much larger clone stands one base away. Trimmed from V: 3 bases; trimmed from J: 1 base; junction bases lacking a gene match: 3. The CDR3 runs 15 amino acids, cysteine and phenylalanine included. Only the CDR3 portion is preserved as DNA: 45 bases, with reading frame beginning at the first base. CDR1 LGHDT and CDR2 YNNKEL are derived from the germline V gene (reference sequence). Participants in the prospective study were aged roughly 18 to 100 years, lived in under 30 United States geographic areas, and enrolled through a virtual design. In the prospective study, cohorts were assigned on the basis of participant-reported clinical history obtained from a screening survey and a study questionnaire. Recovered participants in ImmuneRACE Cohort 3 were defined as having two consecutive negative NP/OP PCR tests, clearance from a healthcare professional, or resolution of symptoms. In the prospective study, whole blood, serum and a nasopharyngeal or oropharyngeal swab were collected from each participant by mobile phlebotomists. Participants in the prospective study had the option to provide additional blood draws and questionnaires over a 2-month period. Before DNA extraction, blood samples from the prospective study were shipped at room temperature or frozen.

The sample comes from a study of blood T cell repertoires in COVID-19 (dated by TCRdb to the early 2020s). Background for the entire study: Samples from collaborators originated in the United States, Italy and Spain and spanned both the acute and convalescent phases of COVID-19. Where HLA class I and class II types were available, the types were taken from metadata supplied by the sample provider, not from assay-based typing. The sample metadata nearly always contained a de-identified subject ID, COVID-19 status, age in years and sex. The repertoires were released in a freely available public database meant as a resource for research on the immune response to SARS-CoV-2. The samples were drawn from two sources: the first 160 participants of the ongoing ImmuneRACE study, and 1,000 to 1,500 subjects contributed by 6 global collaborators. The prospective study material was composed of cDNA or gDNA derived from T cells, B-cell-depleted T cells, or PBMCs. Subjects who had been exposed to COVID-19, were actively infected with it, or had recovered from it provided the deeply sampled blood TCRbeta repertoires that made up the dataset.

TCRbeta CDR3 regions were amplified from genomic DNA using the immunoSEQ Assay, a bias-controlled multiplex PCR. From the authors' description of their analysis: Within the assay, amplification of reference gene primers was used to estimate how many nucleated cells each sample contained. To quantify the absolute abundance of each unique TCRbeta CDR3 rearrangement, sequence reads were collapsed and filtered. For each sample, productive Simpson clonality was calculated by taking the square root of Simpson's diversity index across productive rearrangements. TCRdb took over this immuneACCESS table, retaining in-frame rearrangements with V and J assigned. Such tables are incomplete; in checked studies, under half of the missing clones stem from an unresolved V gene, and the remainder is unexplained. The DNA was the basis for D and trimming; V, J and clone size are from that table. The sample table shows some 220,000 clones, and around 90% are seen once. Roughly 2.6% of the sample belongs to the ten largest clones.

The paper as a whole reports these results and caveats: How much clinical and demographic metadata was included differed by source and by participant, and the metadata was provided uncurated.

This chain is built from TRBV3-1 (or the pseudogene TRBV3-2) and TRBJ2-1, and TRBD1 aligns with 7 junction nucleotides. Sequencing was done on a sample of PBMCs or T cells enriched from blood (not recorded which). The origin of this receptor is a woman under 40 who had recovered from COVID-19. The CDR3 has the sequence CASSQQTGSYNEQFF. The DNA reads TGTGCCAGCAGCCAGCAGACAGGGTCCTACAATGAGCAGTTCTTC.